The 23 T cell receptor beta chains below come from one sample, sequenced in a study of shared clonotypes between healthy human individuals. The protocol was immunoSEQ multiplex PCR, while the TCRdb copy is restricted to in-frame clones and leaves out a portion. The sample lists about half a million clones; roughly 80% were seen once. Specimen: PBMCs. These TCRs come from a woman between 40 and 50 years old in good health. Some clones in this sample may be carry-over from other donors' samples.

The J gene is TRBJ1-2, the V gene TRBV20-1; D uncertain. Germline CDR1 and CDR2: DFQATT and SNEGSKA (reference sequence). CDR3 length: 11 amino acids. Trimming shortened V by 3 bases and J by 4 bases, and 6 bases separated the two germline ends. The CDR3 DNA reads TGCAGTGCTAGTACCCTCTATGGCTACACCTTC. As protein: CSASTLYGYTF.

On this clone: Since a far larger clone is one base different, this is likely a read error. The CDR3 spells CASPPQGARDTGELFF. The CDR3 DNA reads as TGTGCCAGCCCACCGCAGGGGGCTCGGGACACCGGGGAGCTGTTTTTT. This chain links TRBV18 with TRBJ2-2, with 8 bases identical to TRBD1. The germline V gene has CDR1 KGHSH and CDR2 LQKENI. The CDR3 is made up of 16 amino acids. The full variable domain, completed using reference TRBV18 and TRBJ2-2, is NAGVMQNPRHLVRRRGQEARLRCSPMKGHSHVYWYRQLPEEGLKFMVYLQKENIIDESGMPKERFSAEFPKEGPSILRIQQVVRGDSAAYFCASPPQGARDTGELFFGEGSRLTVL.

The genes are TRBV28 and TRBJ2-7; TRBD2 matches 16 bases. V shed 6 bases and J 6 bases; nucleotides not matched to a gene: 5. Looked up from germline, CDR1 is MDHEN and CDR2 is SYDVKM. The CDR3 is made up of 15 amino acids. CDR3 DNA: TGTGCCAGCAGGGGGACTAGCGGGAGGGTGGTCGAGCAGTACTTC. Its translation: CASRGTSGRVVEQYF.

The chain couples TRBV6-4 to TRBJ2-3; the D gene is possibly TRBD1 (8 bases). CDR3 length: 15 amino acids. The V and J ends lost 5 bases and 1 base respectively, with 13 bases between them. Germline V gives CDR1 MRHNA, CDR2 SNTAGT. The CDR3 coding sequence is TGTGCCAGCAGTTCCACAGGGGGGGGCACAGATACGCAGTATTTT. Translation gives CASSSTGGGTDTQYF.

The CDR3 DNA reads as TGTGCCAGCAGCCCCCGGGTCCTCTCAAACACTGAAGCTTTCTTT. As protein: CASSPRVLSNTEAFF. The rearrangement joins TRBV11-2 to TRBJ1-1; D is undetermined. V lost 5 bases and J 2 bases, leaving 15 bases between the germline ends. Germline V lookup: CDR1 SGHAT, CDR2 FQNNGV. This CDR3 has 15 residues.

The CDR3 bases are TGCGCCAGCAGCTTGGGGGACACGCTCTTTAACACCGGGGAGCTGTTTTTT. Its translation is CASSLGDTLFNTGELFF. The chain couples TRBV5-1 to TRBJ2-2; tentatively, D is TRBD1 (6 bases). The germline gives CDR1 SGHRS, CDR2 YFSETQ. The CDR3 length is 17 residues. V was trimmed by 0 bases and J by 2 bases, leaving 14 bases between them.

With regard to this clone: The identical CDR3 is also encoded by other nucleotide sequences in the sample. The chain carries TRBV7-9 and TRBJ2-7; D gene uncertain. The CDR3 has 12 amino acids. V lost 1 base and J lost 2, with 3 bases in between. Germline V lookup: CDR1 SEHNR, CDR2 FQNEAQ (reference sequence). As DNA, the CDR3 is TGTGCCAGCAGCTTAGTTCCCTACGAGCAGTACTTC. This translates into CASSLVPYEQYF.

This clone was seen a few times. The V call is TRBV19, the J call TRBJ2-2; 10 bases fit TRBD2. V trimming: 3 bases; J trimming: 4 bases; junction bases outside the gene matches: 2. This CDR3 has 15 residues. Germline V lookup: CDR1 LNHDA, CDR2 SQIVND (reference sequence). This CDR3 reads CASSMGTSATGELFF. The CDR3 DNA reads TGTGCCAGTAGTATGGGGACTAGCGCCACCGGGGAGCTGTTTTTT. Filled out from reference TRBV19 and TRBJ2-2, the complete variable domain reads DGGITQSPKYLFRKEGQNVTLSCEQNLNHDAMYWYRQDPGQGLRLIYYSQIVNDFQKGDIAEGYSVSREKKESFPLTVTSAQKNPTAFYLCASSMGTSATGELFFGEGSRLTVL.

The rearrangement joins TRBV7-2 to TRBJ1-1; D is perhaps TRBD1 (5 bases). Germline values: CDR1 SGHTA, CDR2 FQGNSA. This CDR3 has 14 amino acids. V was pared by 5 bases and J by 0 bases, with 10 bases between. Here the CDR3 DNA reads TGTGCCAGCAGCAGCAGGACATTGAACACTGAAGCTTTCTTT. Amino acid sequence: CASSSRTLNTEAFF.

In this sample, this clone turned up once. The V and J genes are TRBV2 and TRBJ2-3, with a possible D match to TRBD2 (5 bases). The CDR3 extends over 18 amino acids. Germline-derived CDR1 and CDR2 are SNHLY and FYNNEI. The CDR3 coding sequence is TGTGCTAGCTACGGCGCTTTAGTGGGAGATCTTAGCACAGATACGCAGTATTTT. Encoded protein: CASYGALVGDLSTDTQYF.

The chain carries TRBV11-2 and TRBJ2-7; 7 bases match TRBD2. This CDR3 is built from 15 residues. V was clipped by 7 bases and J by 1 base; unmatched bases: 10. The germline V gene has CDR1 SGHAT and CDR2 FQNNGV. The CDR3 loop is CASIKRSSGSYEQYF. The DNA for the CDR3 is TGTGCCAGCATAAAACGGTCTAGCGGATCCTACGAGCAGTACTTC.

V gene TRBV15 combines with J gene TRBJ2-7; D is ambiguous. Between the trimmed V and J ends, which lost 6 bases and 5 bases, there was a span of 11 bases. CDR1 and CDR2 (germline): LNHNV, YYDKDF (reference sequence). CDR3 length: 12 amino acids. This CDR3 reads CATSIDEDEQYF. The CDR3 DNA reads TGTGCCACCAGTATAGATGAGGACGAGCAGTACTTC.

As to this clone: A read error likely explains this, since a far larger clone differs by one base. Other DNA sequences within the sample encode an identical CDR3. The chain has TRBV18 and TRBJ1-4, with 7 bases that match TRBD1. CDR1 and CDR2 (germline): KGHSH, LQKENI. The CDR3 totals 15 residues. CDR3 in amino acids: CASSPQGTSNEKLFF. Here the CDR3 DNA reads TGTGCCAGTTCACCACAGGGGACTTCAAATGAAAAACTGTTTTTT.

The genes are TRBV10-2 and TRBJ2-7, with TRBD2 matching 9 bases. The trim removed 6 bases at V and 2 bases at J, leaving 5 bases unmatched. Per the germline V gene, CDR1 is WSHSY and CDR2 is SAAADI. The CDR3 has 14 residues. CDR3 sequence reads: CASRLREGPYEQYF. In DNA, the CDR3 is TGCGCCAGCAGGCTGCGGGAGGGCCCCTACGAGCAGTACTTC.

This chain connects TRBV28 to TRBJ1-2, with 8 bases identical to TRBD1. Looked up from germline, CDR1 is MDHEN and CDR2 is SYDVKM. This CDR3 region has 14 residues. The junction had 7 bases not matched to a gene; V was cut back by 4 bases and J by 6 bases. CDR3 region: CASSSGTGLDGYTF. The CDR3 region has the DNA TGTGCCAGCAGTTCAGGGACAGGTCTAGATGGCTACACCTTC.

The CDR3 reads CASSLDQDRGRYGYTF. The CDR3 DNA is TGTGCCAGCAGTTTAGACCAGGACAGGGGAAGGTATGGCTACACCTTC. This chain links TRBV28 with TRBJ1-2; TRBD1 aligns across 9 bases. CDR3 length: 16 amino acids. V lost 2 bases and J lost 5; bases outside the gene matches: 9. Germline values: CDR1 MDHEN, CDR2 SYDVKM.

The genes are TRBV28 and TRBJ2-7; 8 bases match TRBD1. Germline assignment: CDR1 MDHEN and CDR2 SYDVKM. The CDR3 extends over 14 amino acids. With V trimmed by 8 bases and J by 1 base, 7 bases remained unmatched. The CDR3 bases are TGTGCCAGCGGCGGACAGGGTCGATCCTACGAGCAGTACTTC. Residues: CASGGQGRSYEQYF.

The chain couples TRBV5-1 to TRBJ2-1, with a possible D match to TRBD2 (5 bases). The V and J ends lost 0 bases and 3 bases respectively, with 13 bases between them. This CDR3 contains 16 residues. Per germline, CDR1 SGHRS and CDR2 YFSETQ. CDR3 sequence reads: CASSLAPVEVYNEQFF. The CDR3 DNA reads TGCGCCAGCAGCTTGGCCCCAGTGGAGGTCTACAATGAGCAGTTCTTC.

Details on this clone: It differs at one base from a far larger clone, so likely a read error. The chain has TRBV30 and TRBJ2-5, with TRBD1 identical over 9 bases. J was trimmed by 4 bases and V by 6 bases; bases with no gene match: 6. The CDR3 length is 13 residues. CDR1 GTSNPN and CDR2 SVGIG come from the germline V gene (reference sequence). CDR3 loop: CACNRGLGETQYF. In nucleotides, the CDR3 is TGTGCCTGTAACAGGGGGCTTGGAGAGACCCAGTACTTC.

The V and J genes are TRBV19 and TRBJ2-7; weak D call: TRBD1 (5 bases). Germline V gene data show CDR1 as LNHDA and CDR2 as SQIVND (reference sequence). Trimming removed 4 bases at V and 1 base at J, with 8 bases between. This CDR3 region has 13 residues. CDR3 sequence (DNA): TGTGCCAGTAGTAGGCAGGGATCCTACGAGCAGTACTTC. This translates into CASSRQGSYEQYF.

This chain connects TRBV6-5 to TRBJ2-3; tentatively, D is TRBD2 (6 bases). V was trimmed by 4 bases and J by 2 bases, leaving 13 bases between them. This CDR3 is built from 15 residues. Germline V gene data show CDR1 as MNHEY and CDR2 as SVGAGI. CDR3 region: CASSSPGLNTDTQYF. In DNA form, the CDR3 reads TGTGCCAGCAGTTCTCCGGGACTCAACACAGATACGCAGTATTTT.

Ten or more counts support this clone. The chain combines TRBV2 with TRBJ2-3; D might be TRBD2 (5 bases). Germline V gives CDR1 SNHLY, CDR2 FYNNEI. The CDR3 extends over 14 amino acids. Deletions cut 4 bases from V and 4 bases from J, with 12 bases between. This chain's CDR3 is CASSVEGLSDTQYF. CDR3 DNA sequence: TGTGCCAGCAGTGTTGAGGGCCTCTCAGATACGCAGTATTTT. The variable domain in full, with the rest retrieved from reference TRBV2 and TRBJ2-3, is EPEVTQTPSHQVTQMGQEVILRCVPISNHLYFYWYRQILGQKVEFLVSFYNNEISEKSEIFDDQFSVERPDGSNFTLKIRSTKLEDSAMYFCASSVEGLSDTQYFGPGTRLTVL.

The rearrangement links TRBV29-1 to TRBJ2-7; D may be TRBD1 (6 bases). This CDR3 is 12 amino acids long. V was shortened by 7 bases and J by 2 bases, with 12 bases between the two germline ends. The germline V gene encodes CDR1 SQVTM and CDR2 ANQGSEA. CDR3 protein: CSDTGNTYEQYF. CDR3 bases: TGCAGCGATACAGGGAACACCTACGAGCAGTACTTC.